A single sample gave rise to the 28 T cell receptor beta chains below, sequenced in a study of control samples from healthy donors and cancer patients. The table came from immunoSEQ multiplex PCR; TCRdb's copy has only in-frame clones and leaves some out. The sample shows 150,000 to 200,000 clones, 95% to 96% of them seen only once. Sequenced input: blood. The receptors derive from a woman in her twenties or thirties in good health.

The gene calls are TRBV28 and TRBJ2-7; D gene uncertain. Germline CDR1 reads MDHEN; CDR2 reads SYDVKM. There are 15 residues in the CDR3. The V gene lost 5 bases and the J gene lost 0 bases, with 14 bases spanning the gap. The CDR3 reads CASSLRPGSSYEQYF. The CDR3 DNA reads TGTGCCAGCAGTCTTCGCCCCGGAAGCTCCTACGAGCAGTACTTC.

The rearrangement uses TRBV6-5 and TRBJ2-5; unclear D gene. The CDR3 is 14 amino acids. V lost 4 bases and J lost 5, with 14 bases in between. The germline CDR1 and CDR2 sequences are MNHEY and SVGAGI. CDR3: CASSLKPHGETQYF. The CDR3 coding sequence is TGTGCCAGCAGTTTAAAGCCACACGGGGAGACCCAGTACTTC.

This sequence joins TRBV6-1 and TRBJ1-2, with D maybe TRBD1 (5 bases). CDR3 length: 15 residues. Per germline, CDR1 MNHNS and CDR2 SASEGT. V lost 1 base to trimming and J lost 7 bases, with 16 bases between them. The CDR3 nucleotides are TGTGCCAGCAGTGAAGAGGGAGTAATCCAGGGTGGCTACACCTTC. Amino acid sequence: CASSEEGVIQGGYTF.

The V and J genes are TRBV25-1 and TRBJ1-5; TRBD1 agrees at 8 bases. The CDR3 extends over 13 amino acids. Germline V gene sequence: CDR1 MGHDK, CDR2 SYGVNS. J gave up 11 bases and V 3 bases, and 6 bases lay outside the gene matches. The CDR3 DNA is TGTGCCAGCAGTGACTACGGACAGGGTTCCCAGCATTTT. Its translation: CASSDYGQGSQHF.

The chain is built from TRBV20-1 and TRBJ2-5, with D uncertain. The length of the CDR3 is 11 residues. V was pared by 2 bases and J by 3 bases, with 4 bases between. Germline V gene lookup returns CDR1 DFQATT and CDR2 SNEGSKA (reference sequence). In nucleotides, the CDR3 is TGCAGTGCTAGATCGAAAGAGACCCAGTACTTC. Protein product: CSARSKETQYF.

This clone was seen just once. V usage is TRBV19 and J usage is TRBJ1-2; 8 bases are a match to TRBD1. J was trimmed by 4 bases and V by 4 bases; bases with no gene match: 8. Germline loops: CDR1 LNHDA, CDR2 SQIVND (reference sequence). This CDR3 has 15 residues. CDR3 coding DNA: TGTGCCAGTAGTACTAATCGACAGGGGCCCTATGGCTACACCTTC. The encoded protein is CASSTNRQGPYGYTF.

The chain uses TRBV21-1 and TRBJ1-2. TRBV21-1 is noted as a pseudogene. The CDR3 extends over 11 amino acids. The CDR3 nucleotides are TGTGCCAGCCGGGCGAGGGGCGGCTACACCTTC. Its translation: CASRARGGYTF.

The chain recombines TRBV2 with TRBJ2-7; weak D call: TRBD1 (5 bases). Germline CDR1 SNHLY, CDR2 FYNNEI. The CDR3 length is 14 residues. Between the trimmed V and J ends, which lost 2 bases and 0 bases, there was a span of 8 bases. The CDR3 DNA is TGTGCCAGCAGTGAACAGGGAATCTCCTACGAGCAGTACTTC. Amino acids: CASSEQGISYEQYF.

This chain connects TRBV27 to TRBJ2-7, with D possibly matching TRBD2 (5 bases). V was trimmed by 3 bases and J by 1 base, leaving 7 bases between them. CDR1 and CDR2 from the germline V gene are MNHEY and SMNVEV (reference sequence). The CDR3 loop spans 13 amino acids. The CDR3 is CASSFPGSYEQYF. CDR3 in DNA: TGTGCCAGCAGTTTCCCGGGGTCCTACGAGCAGTACTTC.

The chain recombines TRBV6-5 with TRBJ2-7; 8 nucleotides align to TRBD1. Looked up from germline, CDR1 is MNHEY and CDR2 is SVGAGI. The J segment lost 5 bases and the V segment lost 4 bases, leaving 4 bases of the junction unmatched. The CDR3 sequence is 13 residues long. The CDR3 DNA reads TGTGCCAGCAGTTCGACAGGGGAAGACGAGCAGTACTTC. Amino acid sequence: CASSSTGEDEQYF.

The CDR3 region has the DNA TGTGCCAGCAGTAATAATGAAAAACTGTTTTTT. Translation gives CASSNNEKLFF. The chain uses TRBV9 and TRBJ1-4; no clear D gene. Trimming removed 5 bases from V and 4 bases from J, with 3 bases in between. This CDR3 is built from 11 residues. CDR1 SGDLS and CDR2 YYNGEE come from the germline V gene.

This chain connects TRBV6-4 to TRBJ2-1, with D possibly matching TRBD2 (6 bases). Trimming took 4 bases from V and 3 from J, leaving 16 bases between them. The CDR3 length is 16 residues. The V gene's germline CDR1 is MRHNA and CDR2 SNTAGT. The CDR3, as DNA: TGTGCCAGCAGTGTGCAGCCCCGGGGAGGCTACAATGAGCAGTTCTTC. Its translation: CASSVQPRGGYNEQFF.

The V and J genes are TRBV4-1 and TRBJ2-1, with 13 bases identical to TRBD2. CDR1 is MGHRA, CDR2 YSYEKL, per germline. V lost 3 bases and J lost 5; bases outside the gene matches: 13. This CDR3 has 19 amino acids. Written as DNA, the CDR3 is TGCGCCAGCAGCCAGAACCAGGCACTAGCGGGGGGGCGGAACAATGAGCAGTTCTTC. Protein: CASSQNQALAGGRNNEQFF.

This chain connects TRBV19 to TRBJ2-2; TRBD2 matches at 13 bases. The CDR3 length is 17 residues. V lost 5 bases, J lost 5 bases, and 8 bases stayed unmatched. Germline V lookup: CDR1 LNHDA, CDR2 SQIVND (reference sequence). The CDR3 sequence is CASSQGLAGMFTGELFF. The CDR3 DNA follows: TGTGCCAGTAGTCAGGGACTAGCGGGAATGTTTACCGGGGAGCTGTTTTTT.

The chain couples TRBV29-1 to TRBJ2-1; perhaps TRBD2 as D (6 bases). Between the trimmed V and J ends, which lost 5 bases and 3 bases, there was a span of 20 bases. CDR1 SQVTM and CDR2 ANQGSEA come from the germline V gene. This CDR3 region has 16 residues. This chain's CDR3 is CSVLISGPGVYNEQFF. CDR3 DNA sequence: TGCAGCGTTCTTATATCAGGACCGGGGGTCTACAATGAGCAGTTCTTC.

The chain carries TRBV9 and TRBJ2-6; 8 nucleotides agree with TRBD1. CDR3 length: 16 amino acids. Germline trimming cut 0 bases from V and 4 bases from J; bases unmatched to any gene: 3. Looked up from germline, CDR1 is SGDLS and CDR2 is YYNGEE. The CDR3 sequence: CASSVAGGVGANVLTF. For the CDR3, the DNA is TGTGCCAGCAGCGTAGCAGGGGGCGTAGGGGCCAACGTCCTGACTTTC.

This chain uses TRBV6-5 with TRBJ1-2; TRBD1 might be the D (6 bases). Trimming shortened V by 6 bases and J by 6 bases, and 8 bases separated the two germline ends. The CDR3 has 11 residues. Germline CDR1 and CDR2: MNHEY and SVGAGI. The CDR3 spells CASRRGDGYTF. The CDR3 DNA follows: TGTGCCAGCAGGAGGGGGGATGGCTACACCTTC.

V gene TRBV6-5 combines with J gene TRBJ1-2; D gene unclear. This CDR3 spans 13 amino acids. Trimming shortened V by 0 bases and J by 6 bases, and 8 bases separated the two germline ends. CDR1 and CDR2 (germline): MNHEY, SVGAGI. The CDR3 loop reads CASSYSREDGYTF. CDR3 sequence (DNA): TGTGCCAGCAGTTACTCTCGTGAGGATGGCTACACCTTC.

The chain combines TRBV10-3 with TRBJ1-5; D ambiguous. The CDR3 is 14 amino acids. V lost 5 bases to trimming and J lost 1 base, with 9 bases between them. Germline V gene data show CDR1 as ENHRY and CDR2 as SYGVKD. The DNA for the CDR3 is TGTGCCATCAGTTCTGGTAAGAGCAATCAGCCCCAGCATTTT. Protein: CAISSGKSNQPQHF.

This clone was seen at least ten times. The chain employs TRBV19 and TRBJ2-1; 12 nucleotides align to TRBD2. Germline trimming cut 6 bases from V and 7 bases from J; bases unmatched to any gene: 7. This CDR3 comprises 15 residues. Germline V gives CDR1 LNHDA, CDR2 SQIVND (reference sequence). CDR3 DNA: TGTGCCAGTAGGGAACTAGCGGGAGGAGGTAATGAGCAGTTCTTC. It codes for CASRELAGGGNEQFF.

The V and J genes are TRBV5-1 and TRBJ2-1; perhaps TRBD2 as D (6 bases). CDR3 length equals 15 residues. CDR1 is SGHRS and CDR2 is YFSETQ in the germline V gene. V lost 2 bases and J 4 bases, leaving 13 bases between the germline ends. In DNA, the CDR3 is TGCGCCAGCAGCTTTGGGGGAGGATCTTACAATGAGCAGTTCTTC. Its protein is CASSFGGGSYNEQFF.

V gene TRBV19 combines with J gene TRBJ1-1; 7 bases are shared with TRBD1. V lost 5 bases, J lost 4 bases, and 7 bases stayed unmatched. Looked up from germline, CDR1 is LNHDA and CDR2 is SQIVND (reference sequence). The CDR3 runs 14 residues. The CDR3 DNA reads as TGTGCCAGTAGTTTAAGGACAGGTACCACTGAAGCTTTCTTT. Its protein is CASSLRTGTTEAFF.

This chain's CDR3 is CSVLVSADTQYF. Written as DNA, the CDR3 is TGCAGCGTTCTTGTGAGTGCAGATACGCAGTATTTT. This chain joins TRBV29-1 and TRBJ2-3; no clear D gene. Trimming took off 5 bases at V and 4 bases at J, with 10 bases between the two ends. The V gene's germline CDR1 is SQVTM and CDR2 ANQGSEA. This CDR3 contains 12 residues.

The V and J genes are TRBV5-4 and TRBJ1-2; D possibly corresponds to TRBD1 (5 bases). CDR1 and CDR2 (germline): SGHNT, YYREEE (reference sequence). Trimming removed 7 bases at V and 4 bases at J, with 17 bases between. This CDR3 is built from 14 residues. The DNA of the CDR3 is TGTGCCAGCGCCAGGCGGGGGGGTCTCTATGGCTACACCTTC. This sequence encodes CASARRGGLYGYTF.

CDR3 DNA: TGTGCCAGTAGGACAGGATGGAACACTGAAGCTTTCTTT. Translating it yields CASRTGWNTEAFF. The chain uses TRBV19 and TRBJ1-1; the D gene is possibly TRBD1 (6 bases). The CDR3 consists of 13 residues. The germline V gene has CDR1 LNHDA and CDR2 SQIVND (reference sequence). With 6 bases removed from V and 1 base from J, the gap between germline ends came to 9 bases.

This chain links TRBV10-3 with TRBJ2-3; 9 bases agree with TRBD2. The germline gives CDR1 ENHRY, CDR2 SYGVKD. The junction had 4 bases not matched to a gene; V was cut back by 6 bases and J by 0 bases. This CDR3 region has 15 residues. The CDR3 region is CAISPSGASTDTQYF. CDR3 nucleotides: TGTGCCATCAGCCCTAGCGGGGCTAGCACAGATACGCAGTATTTT.

The chain couples TRBV5-4 to TRBJ1-5, with a possible D match to TRBD1 (5 bases). CDR3 length: 15 residues. Looked up from germline, CDR1 is SGHNT and CDR2 is YYREEE (reference sequence). The ends were cut back, 0 bases at V and 4 bases at J, with 11 bases in the middle. Written as DNA, the CDR3 is TGTGCCAGCAGCTTGGGGCCGGGGGGGAATCAGCCCCAGCATTTT. Its protein is CASSLGPGGNQPQHF.

This chain uses TRBV6-1 with TRBJ2-2; TRBD1 matches at 9 bases. The CDR3 totals 16 residues. Germline V gene data show CDR1 as MNHNS and CDR2 as SASEGT. With 4 bases clipped from V and 6 bases from J, the junction kept 9 bases outside the gene matches. Written as DNA, the CDR3 is TGTGCCAGCAGTGGCCCCGGGACAGGGTGGGCCGGGGAGCTGTTTTTT. Translation: CASSGPGTGWAGELFF.